The 15 T cell receptor beta chains below all came from one sample that was sequenced in a study of T cells expressing NK-cell markers. With the 5' RACE reads reprocessed, TCRdb shows one record per CDR3 protein and no DNA. This sample contains roughly 350,000 distinct CDR3 sequences. Specimen: blood T cells: a sorted CD56 or NKG2C T cell subset, CD4+ or CD8+ T cells, or bulk PBMC T cells (not recorded which). Every receptor here comes from a man aged 18 to 69 in good health.

The chain carries TRBV12-3 or TRBV12-4 and TRBJ2-3; TCRdb picks TRBD1, but there is no DNA to check that call. The CDR3 is made up of 16 amino acids. Here the CDR3 reads CASTLGVTAIADTQYF.

The V gene is TRBV7-8, the J gene TRBJ2-3; the D gene TCRdb calls, TRBD1, cannot be checked with no DNA. Germline CDR1 is SGHVS and CDR2 is FQNEAQ. The CDR3 is 15 residues long. CDR3 loop: CASSLRDRGGDTQYF.

This chain uses TRBV11-2 with TRBJ2-3; there is no DNA to check the TCRdb D call of TRBD2. The V gene's germline CDR1 is SGHAT and CDR2 FQNNGV. The CDR3 extends over 15 amino acids. The CDR3 sequence: CASSAYGAPTDTQYF.

The chain carries TRBV5-1 and TRBJ2-7; TCRdb names TRBD1, which stays unverified in the absence of DNA. From germline, CDR1 is SGHRS and CDR2 YFSETQ. The CDR3 extends over 16 amino acids. CDR3 loop: CASSAYYSQGWGEQYF.

This rearrangement joins TRBV6-1 to TRBJ2-7; TCRdb designates TRBD1, a call that cannot be tested without DNA. The length of the CDR3 is 15 residues. From germline, CDR1 is MNHNS and CDR2 SASEGT. The CDR3 reads CASSGPGQGIYEQYF.

V is TRBV12-3 or TRBV12-4 and J is TRBJ2-1; TCRdb designates TRBD1, a call that cannot be tested without DNA. The CDR3 totals 16 residues. The CDR3: CASSFSGGWSYNEQFF.

The CDR3 is CASSLGTGQNQPQHF. V usage is TRBV13 and J usage is TRBJ1-5; TCRdb names TRBD1, which stays unverified in the absence of DNA. From germline, CDR1 is PRHDT and CDR2 FYEKMQ (reference sequence). The CDR3 contains 15 residues.

The CDR3 sequence: CSVGGWTGELFF. This rearrangement joins TRBV29-1 to TRBJ2-2; with no DNA, the TCRdb D assignment of TRBD2 cannot be verified. The CDR3 runs to 12 residues. The germline gives CDR1 SQVTM, CDR2 ANQGSEA.

This chain links TRBV7-9 with TRBJ1-5; TCRdb reports TRBD1, a call that lacks DNA to check it against. The CDR3 loop spans 14 amino acids. Germline values: CDR1 SEHNR, CDR2 FQNEAQ (reference sequence). This CDR3 is CASSLGRGNQPQHF. Full variable domain (remainder filled in from reference TRBV7-9 and TRBJ1-5): DTGVSQNPRHKITKRGQNVTFRCDPISEHNRLYWYRQTLGQGPEFLTYFQNEAQLEKSRLLSDRFSAERPKGSFSTLEIQRTEQGDSAMYLCASSLGRGNQPQHFGDGTRLSIL.

This chain's CDR3 is CASTLGQGGGRQETQYF. The gene calls are TRBV12-3 or TRBV12-4 and TRBJ2-5; no DNA is available, so the TRBD1 call from TCRdb remains unchecked. CDR3 length: 17 amino acids.

The rearrangement joins TRBV5-1 to TRBJ2-1; TCRdb's D gene call, TRBD1, goes unchecked for lack of DNA. CDR3 length equals 15 residues. The V gene's germline CDR1 is SGHRS and CDR2 YFSETQ. The CDR3 loop is CASSFRQRSINEQFF.

The V gene is TRBV19, the J gene TRBJ2-5; the TCRdb D gene call, TRBD2, has no DNA to confirm it. CDR3 length: 17 amino acids. The germline gives CDR1 LNHDA, CDR2 SQIVND (reference sequence). The CDR3 is CASSPRSLAGYRETQYF.

The rearrangement links TRBV6-1 to TRBJ2-1; lacking DNA, the TRBD1 call made by TCRdb goes unchecked. CDR1 and CDR2 (germline): MNHNS, SASEGT. This CDR3 comprises 19 residues. The chain's CDR3 is CASRPVIHPGQGRNNEQFF.

The CDR3 loop reads CASSSELAGGPRTQYF. This chain joins TRBV11-1 and TRBJ2-3; TCRdb proposes TRBD2, but this gene call is untestable without DNA. Germline CDR1 is SGHAT and CDR2 is FQDESV (reference sequence). This CDR3 spans 16 amino acids.

The chain has TRBV30 and TRBJ2-6; TCRdb's D gene call, TRBD1, goes unchecked for lack of DNA. Looked up from germline, CDR1 is GTSNPN and CDR2 is SVGIG (reference sequence). The CDR3 has 17 amino acids. CDR3 loop: CAWRPRGAGAGANVLTF.